These T cell receptor beta chains were read from a single sample in a study of blood T cells in healthy people across ages. TCRdb redid the calling of the 5' RACE reads with MiXCR, one entry per CDR3 protein. In the table there are about 570,000 distinct CDR3 sequences, 27% of which are singletons. Source material: blood. Receptors originate from an older woman in good health. Each CDR3 is given with its conserved first and last residue. D genes are given only for firm matches. Only part of the rows carry a size: once, few, many, or a class if the clone is expanded.

cdr3_length,clone_size,v_call,d_call,j_call,cdr3_aa,cdr3_nt
16,.,TRBV19,TRBD1,TRBJ1-3,CASTQYTGGFGNTIYF,TGTGCCAGTACTCAATACACAGGGGGCTTCGGAAACACCATATATTTT
14,few,TRBV5-1,.,TRBJ2-6,CASSPGVGANVLTF,TGCGCCAGCAGCCCGGGGGTTGGGGCCAACGTCCTGACTTTC
15,few,TRBV2,.,TRBJ1-5,CASRRRGDSNQPQHF,TGTGCCAGCAGGAGGAGGGGGGATAGCAATCAGCCCCAGCATTTT
15,few,TRBV20-1,.,TRBJ1-5,CSASKGDPFNQPQHF,TGCAGTGCTAGTAAAGGGGACCCCTTCAATCAGCCCCAGCATTTT
15,.,TRBV7-9,.,TRBJ2-2,CASSMGHLEDGELFF,TGTGCCAGCAGCATGGGACACCTTGAGGACGGGGAGCTGTTTTTT
13,.,TRBV5-1,.,TRBJ2-7,CASSLDGSGEQYF,TGCGCCAGCAGCTTGGATGGGTCTGGCGAGCAGTACTTC
12,many,TRBV5-5,.,TRBJ2-7,CASSFSSREQYF,TGTGCCAGCAGCTTCAGTAGCCGCGAGCAGTACTTC
13,few,TRBV5-1,.,TRBJ2-1,CASSLIQNNEQFF,TGCGCCAGCAGCTTGATACAAAACAATGAGCAGTTCTTC
15,few,TRBV5-1,TRBD2,TRBJ2-5,CASSSVAGGQETQYF,TGCGCCAGCAGCTCGGTAGCGGGGGGCCAGGAGACCCAGTACTTC
13,few,TRBV7-2,.,TRBJ2-5,CASTGPSQETQYF,TGTGCCAGCACCGGACCTTCCCAAGAGACCCAGTACTTC
14,.,TRBV12-3/TRBV12-4,.,TRBJ1-1,CASSLRGRYSTAFF,TGTGCCAGCAGTTTAAGGGGGAGGTACAGTACAGCTTTCTTT
15,.,TRBV6-2/TRBV6-3,TRBD1,TRBJ2-1,CASSYPRTGADEQFF,TGTGCCAGCAGTTACCCTCGGACAGGGGCAGATGAGCAGTTCTTC
15,few,TRBV12-3/TRBV12-4,.,TRBJ2-6,CASSLSKSGANVLTF,TGTGCCAGCAGTTTATCAAAGTCTGGGGCCAACGTCCTGACTTTC
16,.,TRBV7-6,.,TRBJ1-1,CASSFSTGDLNTEAFF,TGTGCCAGCAGCTTCTCGACGGGGGACTTGAACACTGAAGCTTTCTTT
17,.,TRBV18,TRBD1,TRBJ1-1,CASSPPKTGGAGTEAFF,TGTGCCAGCTCACCACCAAAAACAGGGGGCGCGGGAACTGAAGCTTTCTTT
15,few,TRBV11-3,TRBD2,TRBJ2-2,CASSWRTSGTGELFF,TGTGCCAGCAGCTGGAGGACTAGCGGGACCGGGGAGCTGTTTTTT
18,few,TRBV4-3,.,TRBJ2-6,CASSQDTVSLSGANVLTF,TGCGCCAGCAGCCAAGATACGGTTTCGCTCTCTGGGGCCAACGTCCTGACTTTC
11,few,TRBV10-3,.,TRBJ2-5,CAISESGTQYF,TGTGCCATCAGTGAGTCTGGGACCCAGTACTTC
13,.,TRBV7-2,TRBD1,TRBJ1-2,CASNLNQGAGYTF,TGTGCCAGCAACCTAAACCAGGGGGCCGGCTACACCTTC
14,.,TRBV12-3/TRBV12-4,TRBD1,TRBJ1-6,CASRPTGNNSPLHF,TGTGCCAGCAGACCGACAGGGAATAATTCACCCCTCCACTTT
12,few,TRBV5-5,.,TRBJ2-1,CASSFDQKEQFF,TGTGCCAGCAGCTTCGATCAGAAAGAGCAGTTCTTC
12,many,TRBV6-2/TRBV6-3,.,TRBJ1-2,CASSQGQDGYTF,TGTGCCAGCAGTCAGGGGCAGGATGGCTACACCTTC
15,few,TRBV9,.,TRBJ1-1,CASSRGGEMNTEAFF,TGTGCCAGCTCCCGGGGGGGAGAAATGAACACTGAAGCTTTCTTT
15,.,TRBV20-1,TRBD2,TRBJ2-5,CSARERSGGRETQYF,TGCAGTGCTAGAGAACGTAGCGGGGGAAGGGAGACCCAGTACTTC
13,few,TRBV7-9,TRBD2,TRBJ2-5,CASSLTSGAQDNF,TGTGCCAGCAGCTTAACTAGCGGGGCCCAAGATAACTTC
15,few,TRBV20-1,.,TRBJ1-2,CSARDLALSDYGYTF,TGCAGTGCTAGAGATCTAGCCCTGAGCGACTATGGCTACACCTTC
15,.,TRBV6-1,.,TRBJ1-2,CASRNGLGRNYGYTF,TGTGCCAGCCGGAACGGACTTGGCAGAAACTATGGCTACACCTTC
16,few,TRBV11-2,TRBD2,TRBJ2-5,CASSSLTSGGAETQYF,TGTGCCAGCAGCTCCTTGACTAGCGGGGGGGCGGAGACCCAGTACTTC
15,few,TRBV11-3,.,TRBJ2-2,CASSLGAGNTGELFF,TGTGCCAGCAGTTTAGGAGCGGGGAACACCGGGGAGCTGTTTTTT
15,.,TRBV6-2/TRBV6-3,TRBD1,TRBJ2-7,CASSPSGTGNYEQYF,TGTGCCAGCAGTCCTTCCGGGACAGGGAATTACGAGCAGTACTTC
17,.,TRBV5-6,TRBD1,TRBJ2-4,CAGRLTGAGQAKNIQCF,TGTGCCGGCAGGCTGACAGGGGCCGGACAAGCCAAAAACATTCAGTGCTTC
14,many,TRBV9,TRBD1,TRBJ1-2,CASSVGTGNYGYTF,TGTGCCAGCAGCGTAGGGACAGGGAACTATGGCTACACCTTC
14,few,TRBV5-1,TRBD1,TRBJ2-5,CASRDRGDQETQYF,TGCGCCAGCAGAGACAGGGGGGACCAAGAGACCCAGTACTTC
15,few,TRBV24-1,TRBD2,TRBJ2-1,CATSVLAGGHNEQFF,TGTGCCACCAGTGTCCTAGCGGGGGGGCATAATGAGCAGTTCTTC
15,.,TRBV28,TRBD1,TRBJ2-1,CASRRTGGYINEQFF,TGTGCCAGCAGAAGGACAGGGGGTTATATCAATGAGCAGTTCTTC
13,many,TRBV7-3,.,TRBJ1-2,CASSRSTGEGYTF,TGTGCCAGCAGCCGATCGACGGGGGAGGGCTACACCTTC
12,.,TRBV3-1,.,TRBJ2-3,CAGSLRTDTQYF,TGTGCCGGCAGCCTCCGCACAGATACGCAGTATTTT
13,.,TRBV4-3,.,TRBJ1-5,CASSQEVGQPQHF,TGCGCCAGCAGCCAAGAGGTGGGTCAGCCCCAGCATTTT
13,few,TRBV9,.,TRBJ1-1,CASSGQLNTEAFF,TGTGCCAGCAGCGGGCAGCTGAACACTGAAGCTTTCTTT
15,few,TRBV5-5,TRBD1,TRBJ1-1,CASSLRTGDYTEAFF,TGTGCCAGCAGCCTACGGACAGGAGATTACACTGAAGCTTTCTTT
13,.,TRBV20-1,.,TRBJ1-2,CSASPPGTYGYTF,TGCAGTGCTAGTCCCCCAGGTACCTATGGCTACACCTTC